These T cell receptor beta chains were read from a single sample in a study of CD8 T cells in Susac syndrome. A single record per CDR3 protein comes from TCRdb applying MiXCR to the immunoSEQ multiplex PCR reads. The data show about 120,000 distinct CDR3 sequences, roughly 94% seen once. The sample was CD8+ T cells from PBMCs. These TCRs come from a human donor with Susac syndrome. The CDR3 runs from the conserved cysteine through the conserved F or W. The order of the fields is CDR3 protein, CDR3 DNA, clone size, V gene, D gene, CDR3 length, J gene. D genes are given only for firm matches. The size field is filled for only some rows; it gives once, few, many or a size class.

CDR3: CASSPHPRDRPKGDQETQYF
DNA: TGCGCCAGCAGCCCCCACCCAAGGGACAGGCCAAAGGGTGACCAAGAGACCCAGTACTTC
size: NA
V: TRBV5-1
D: TRBD1
length: 20
J: TRBJ2-5

CDR3: CAVVAGGSTDTQYF
DNA: TGTGCCGTCGTCGCGGGGGGAAGCACAGATACGCAGTATTTT
size: NA
V: TRBV3-1
D: TRBD2
length: 14
J: TRBJ2-3

CDR3: CASSKSGTPQKNIQYF
DNA: TGTGCCAGCAGCAAATCAGGGACTCCACAGAAAAACATTCAGTACTTC
size: NA
V: TRBV21-1
D: NA
length: 16
J: TRBJ2-4

CDR3: CASSRRTQETQYF
DNA: TGTGCCAGCAGCCGGAGGACGCAAGAGACCCAGTACTTC
size: NA
V: TRBV27
D: NA
length: 13
J: TRBJ2-5

CDR3: CASSYSGQGALGETQYF
DNA: TGTGCCAGCAGTTACTCGGGACAGGGGGCGCTGGGAGAGACCCAGTACTTC
size: NA
V: TRBV6-5
D: TRBD1
length: 17
J: TRBJ2-5

CDR3: CASSLGGSSYEQYF
DNA: TGTGCCAGCTCACTCGGGGGAAGCTCCTACGAGCAGTACTTC
size: few
V: TRBV5-6
D: NA
length: 14
J: TRBJ2-7

CDR3: CASSFLEGGHTDTQYF
DNA: TGTGCCAGCAGCTTCCTTGAGGGGGGGCACACAGATACGCAGTATTTT
size: NA
V: TRBV5-4
D: NA
length: 16
J: TRBJ2-3

CDR3: CASSQVWDRGLETQYF
DNA: TGCGCCAGCAGCCAAGTATGGGACAGGGGGCTCGAGACCCAGTACTTC
size: NA
V: TRBV4-3
D: TRBD1
length: 16
J: TRBJ2-5

CDR3: CASSPGSTYEQYF
DNA: TGTGCCAGCAGCCCCGGGTCTACCTACGAGCAGTACTTC
size: NA
V: TRBV6-5
D: NA
length: 13
J: TRBJ2-7

CDR3: CSALDTGELFF
DNA: TGCAGTGCTTTGGACACCGGGGAGCTGTTTTTT
size: NA
V: TRBV20-1
D: NA
length: 11
J: TRBJ2-2

CDR3: CASSSMGAIAFF
DNA: TGTGCCAGCAGCTCAATGGGGGCAATAGCTTTCTTT
size: NA
V: TRBV7-9
D: NA
length: 12
J: TRBJ1-1

CDR3: CASSVGDQRAQYF
DNA: TGTGCCAGCAGCGTCGGGGACCAGAGGGCCCAGTACTTC
size: once
V: TRBV9
D: NA
length: 13
J: TRBJ2-5

CDR3: CSVEGRPGGELGELFF
DNA: TGCAGCGTTGAAGGCAGGCCAGGGGGCGAGTTGGGGGAGCTGTTTTTT
size: NA
V: TRBV29-1
D: TRBD1
length: 16
J: TRBJ2-2

CDR3: CASSLRDSRETQYF
DNA: TGTGCCAGCAGCCTCCGGGACAGTCGAGAGACCCAGTACTTC
size: NA
V: TRBV12-3/TRBV12-4
D: TRBD1
length: 14
J: TRBJ2-5

CDR3: CAWSTGTGLHEQYF
DNA: TGTGCCTGGAGTACCGGGACAGGGCTCCACGAGCAGTACTTC
size: NA
V: TRBV30
D: TRBD1
length: 14
J: TRBJ2-7

CDR3: CSVRAQEGGYTF
DNA: TGCAGCGTTCGAGCACAGGAGGGGGGCTACACCTTC
size: NA
V: TRBV29-1
D: NA
length: 12
J: TRBJ1-2

CDR3: CATPGQGVETQYF
DNA: TGTGCGACACCGGGACAGGGGGTAGAGACCCAGTACTTC
size: NA
V: TRBV2
D: TRBD1
length: 13
J: TRBJ2-5

CDR3: CASSRWVEPLTDTQYF
DNA: TGTGCCAGCAGCCGGTGGGTGGAACCCCTCACAGATACGCAGTATTTT
size: NA
V: TRBV2
D: NA
length: 16
J: TRBJ2-3

CDR3: CASSLALDKGTESSYNSPLHF
DNA: TGTGCCAGCAGCTTAGCGCTAGATAAGGGAACGGAAAGTTCCTATAATTCACCCCTCCACTTT
size: NA
V: TRBV7-8
D: NA
length: 21
J: TRBJ1-6

CDR3: CASSLTGVGAEAFF
DNA: TGCGCCAGCAGCTTGACAGGGGTAGGCGCTGAAGCTTTCTTT
size: once
V: TRBV5-1
D: TRBD1
length: 14
J: TRBJ1-1

CDR3: CATSDGGRSGETQYF
DNA: TGTGCCACCAGCGACGGGGGGCGGTCGGGAGAGACCCAGTACTTC
size: NA
V: TRBV15
D: NA
length: 15
J: TRBJ2-5

CDR3: CASSVWSGGTSTDTQYF
DNA: TGTGCCAGCAGCGTATGGAGCGGGGGGACTAGCACAGATACGCAGTATTTT
size: NA
V: TRBV9
D: TRBD2
length: 17
J: TRBJ2-3

CDR3: CASSPSGAAKNIQYF
DNA: TGTGCCAGCAGCCCGAGCGGGGCGGCCAAAAACATTCAGTACTTC
size: NA
V: TRBV6-5
D: TRBD2
length: 15
J: TRBJ2-4

CDR3: CASSSRDARTDTQYF
DNA: TGTGCCAGCAGTTCCAGGGACGCTCGCACAGATACGCAGTATTTT
size: NA
V: TRBV27
D: NA
length: 15
J: TRBJ2-3

CDR3: CASSPTGETEAFF
DNA: TGCGCCAGCAGCCCGACCGGGGAGACTGAAGCTTTCTTT
size: NA
V: TRBV4-1
D: NA
length: 13
J: TRBJ1-1

CDR3: CASSQFPSGANVLTF
DNA: TGTGCCAGCAGCCAATTCCCCTCTGGGGCCAACGTCCTGACTTTC
size: once
V: TRBV7-2
D: NA
length: 15
J: TRBJ2-6

CDR3: CSASPGGGSGELFF
DNA: TGCAGTGCTAGCCCCGGGGGCGGGAGTGGGGAGCTGTTTTTT
size: NA
V: TRBV20-1
D: NA
length: 14
J: TRBJ2-2